The T cell receptor (beta chain) described here comes from a study of T cell changes during pregnancy in multiple sclerosis. Germline assignment: CDR1 LNHDA and CDR2 SQIVND (reference sequence). The CDR3 has 11 amino acids. The V end lost 6 bases, the J end lost 7 bases, and 9 bases lay between the germline ends. TCRdb keeps only in-frame clones here, not all; method: immunoSEQ multiplex PCR. The table shows around 88,000 clones, with 92% occurring only once. The sample consisted of peripheral blood, taken in the first trimester of pregnancy. This TCR came from a female donor with multiple sclerosis, enrolled in a pregnancy study. V gene TRBV19 combines with J gene TRBJ1-1; D uncertain. The CDR3 reads CASRGSSEAFF. The CDR3 DNA reads TGTGCCAGTAGGGGTTCTAGTGAAGCTTTCTTT.